This TCR beta chain was recovered during a study of identical twins. Findings and caveats of the study: Insertions were reduced in abundant cord blood beta clonotypes but not in memory repertoires. Out-of-frame beta sequences exhibited a weaker degree of excess twin sharing. For monozygotic twins, models underestimated out-of-frame TCR alpha sharing.

A word on this clonotype: The antigen is undetermined.

One entry per CDR3 protein results from TCRdb running MiXCR on the 5' RACE reads. The sample carries about 460,000 distinct CDR3 sequences, 11% to 15% recorded once. The germline gives CDR1 DFQATT, CDR2 SNEGSKA (reference sequence). Trimming pared 3 bases from V and 8 bases from J, leaving 2 bases between. This CDR3 comprises 9 residues. A further study also used this sample, focusing on yellow fever vaccine responses in identical twins. Per that study: In identical twins, vaccine T cell responses appeared partly shared and partly individual.

The chain combines TRBV20-1 with TRBJ2-1; D unclear. The receptor was isolated from a young woman in good health. The sample was CD4+ T cells sorted from blood. The CDR3, as DNA: TGCAGTGCTAGCTATGAGCAGTTCTTC. It translates to CSASYEQFF.